These 16 T cell receptor beta chains were all obtained from the same sample, sequenced in a study of T cells in Graves' hyperthyroidism and ophthalmopathy. Authors of the study amplified TCR beta CDR3 regions from RNA transcripts. Initially, a first-round RT-PCR of the TCR CDR3 employed the HTBI primer set. TCRdb itself ran the multiplex PCR reads through MiXCR, one entry per CDR3 protein. Of hundreds of thousands of distinct CDR3 sequences listed, 11% to 15% are singletons. The specimen was blood. These receptors all stem from a woman aged 18-29 years with Graves' hyperthyroidism.

There are many counts of this clonotype. This chain joins TRBV27 and TRBJ1-1, with D perhaps TRBD1 (6 bases). This CDR3 spans 16 amino acids. Germline CDR1 MNHEY, CDR2 SMNVEV (reference sequence). V was clipped by 4 bases and J by 4 bases, with 19 bases between them. CDR3 nucleotide sequence: TGTGCCAGCAGTTCTCACAGGGTCCCGGGTAGCACTGAAGCTTTCTTT. Protein sequence: CASSSHRVPGSTEAFF.

In its sample, this clonotype was seen many times. The V and J genes are TRBV5-1 and TRBJ2-7; 11 bases align to TRBD2. Germline CDR1 and CDR2: SGHRS and YFSETQ. This CDR3 contains 16 residues. Trimming cost V 0 bases and J 5 bases; bases outside gene matches: 7. The CDR3 protein is CASSLGLAGSAHEQYF. The CDR3 coding sequence is TGCGCCAGCAGCTTGGGACTAGCGGGATCCGCCCACGAGCAGTACTTC.

The CDR3: CASSLDMGRTNYGYTF. For the CDR3, the DNA is TGTGCCAGCAGCTTGGACATGGGACGTACTAACTATGGCTACACCTTC. J is TRBJ1-2 and V is TRBV5-6, with D perhaps TRBD1 (5 bases). The CDR3 is 16 residues long. The ends were cut back, 0 bases at V and 0 bases at J, with 12 bases in the middle. The V gene's germline CDR1 is SGHDT and CDR2 YYEEEE.

This clonotype was recorded at least ten times. The rearrangement joins TRBV6-1 to TRBJ2-1; D might be TRBD1 (5 bases). Between the trimmed V and J ends, which lost 5 bases and 2 bases, there was a span of 13 bases. There are 15 residues in the CDR3. The germline V gene encodes CDR1 MNHNS and CDR2 SASEGT. CDR3 sequence: CASSPTGGPYNEQFF. CDR3 nucleotides: TGTGCCAGCAGTCCAACAGGTGGACCCTACAATGAGCAGTTCTTC.

The rearrangement links TRBV20-1 to TRBJ1-4; D uncertain. CDR1 and CDR2 (germline): DFQATT, SNEGSKA (reference sequence). V lost 5 bases, J lost 3 bases, and 16 bases lay in between. This CDR3 is 15 amino acids long. CDR3 in DNA: TGCAGTGCTTTTGCAACTCGGGAGGCTAATGAAAAACTGTTTTTT. Amino acids: CSAFATREANEKLFF.

The gene calls are TRBV6-1 and TRBJ1-5; no clear D. Germline CDR1 and CDR2: MNHNS and SASEGT. Between the trimmed V and J ends, which lost 5 bases and 0 bases, there was a span of 17 bases. The CDR3 sequence is 17 residues long. The CDR3 DNA reads as TGTGCCAGCAGTTATAGGACTCCATCGTATAGCAATCAGCCCCAGCATTTT. This encodes CASSYRTPSYSNQPQHF.

This clonotype was seen at least ten times. This chain links TRBV3-1 with TRBJ2-5, with TRBD2 matching over 7 bases. V lost 1 base to trimming and J lost 1 base; unmatched junction nucleotides: 6. CDR3 length: 16 amino acids. Per germline, CDR1 LGHDT and CDR2 YNNKEL (reference sequence). CDR3 residues: CASSQVDLAAQETQYF. The CDR3 bases are TGTGCCAGCAGCCAAGTTGACCTAGCGGCCCAAGAGACCCAGTACTTC.

V gene TRBV4-1 combines with J gene TRBJ2-1; 7 bases fit TRBD1. With V trimmed by 1 base and J by 2 bases, 17 bases remained unmatched. Germline CDR1 and CDR2: MGHRA and YSYEKL. This CDR3 comprises 20 residues. The CDR3 sequence is CASSQAMGQTVLVTYNEQFF. The CDR3, as DNA: TGCGCCAGCAGCCAAGCCATGGGACAGACCGTCCTCGTAACCTACAATGAGCAGTTCTTC.

This rearrangement joins TRBV4-1 to TRBJ2-3; 9 nucleotides align to TRBD1. The CDR3 contains 19 residues. Germline CDR1 reads MGHRA; CDR2 reads YSYEKL. V trimming: 3 bases; J trimming: 4 bases; junction bases outside the gene matches: 17. CDR3 bases: TGCGCCAGCAGCCAGCCGTCGGGGTTGGACAGGGGAGGCCCAGATACGCAGTATTTT. It encodes CASSQPSGLDRGGPDTQYF.

For this clonotype: A much larger clone is a single base away; this may be a read error. The V call is TRBV5-4, the J call TRBJ1-1; D is possibly TRBD1 (6 bases). CDR1 is SGHNT, CDR2 YYREEE, per germline (reference sequence). The CDR3 covers 13 residues. Trimming left V 4 bases short and J 10 bases short, with 17 bases between. The CDR3 region has the DNA TGTGCCAGCAGCGAATCACAGGGTCTTGGAGCTTTCTTT. Its translation: CASSESQGLGAFF.

The table lists this clonotype with many counts. The chain links TRBV6-2 or TRBV6-3 to TRBJ1-1; no clear D. The V end was cut by 6 bases, the J end by 2 bases, with 7 bases between. From germline, CDR1 is MNHEY and CDR2 SVGEGT. The CDR3 runs to 12 residues. The CDR3 reads CASREINTEAFF. CDR3 in DNA: TGTGCCAGCAGAGAGATTAACACTGAAGCTTTCTTT.

In its sample, this clonotype was seen many times. J is TRBJ2-7 and V is TRBV6-1, with TRBD2 matching 9 bases. CDR1 MNHNS and CDR2 SASEGT come from the germline V gene. Trimming at V came to 10 bases and at J to 3 bases, leaving 13 bases not matched to a gene. The CDR3 consists of 15 residues. The CDR3 loop is CATRGRSGGDYEQYF. The CDR3 DNA is TGTGCCACCAGGGGTCGTAGCGGGGGAGACTACGAGCAGTACTTC.

There are many counts of this clonotype. V usage is TRBV24-1 and J usage is TRBJ2-5, with 10 bases aligning to TRBD2. This CDR3 contains 16 residues. V lost 4 bases, J lost 2 bases, and 6 bases stayed unmatched. The germline gives CDR1 KGHDR, CDR2 SFDVKD. CDR3: CATSDPSGREQETQYF. CDR3 nucleotide sequence: TGTGCCACCAGTGACCCGAGCGGGAGGGAACAAGAGACCCAGTACTTC.

This clonotype was detected ten times or more. The V gene is TRBV11-1, the J gene TRBJ2-1; D ambiguous. Trimming pared 0 bases from V and 5 bases from J, leaving 8 bases between. Germline CDR1 reads SGHAT; CDR2 reads FQDESV (reference sequence). CDR3 size: 14 residues. CDR3 coding DNA: TGTGCCAGCAGCTTAGCGCGGACGGACAATGAGCAGTTCTTC. Protein: CASSLARTDNEQFF.

The chain joins TRBV19 to TRBJ2-1, with 12 positions matching TRBD2. Germline CDR1 reads LNHDA; CDR2 reads SQIVND (reference sequence). The CDR3 has 14 residues. Trimming cost V 10 bases and J 8 bases; bases outside gene matches: 9. This chain's CDR3 is CATSSGRAYYEQFF. The CDR3 DNA follows: TGTGCCACCTCTAGCGGGAGGGCATATTATGAGCAGTTCTTC. The variable domain in full, with the rest retrieved from reference TRBV19 and TRBJ2-1, is DGGITQSPKYLFRKEGQNVTLSCEQNLNHDAMYWYRQDPGQGLRLIYYSQIVNDFQKGDIAEGYSVSREKKESFPLTVTSAQKNPTAFYLCATSSGRAYYEQFFGPGTRLTVL.

The V and J genes are TRBV6-1 and TRBJ1-1, with 7 bases identical to TRBD1. This CDR3 comprises 14 residues. The V and J ends lost 7 bases and 4 bases, in that order; junction bases with no gene match: 9. CDR1 is MNHNS, CDR2 SASEGT, per germline. The CDR3: CASNPNPGGTEAFF. CDR3 nucleotide sequence: TGTGCCAGCAACCCTAACCCAGGGGGCACTGAAGCTTTCTTT.